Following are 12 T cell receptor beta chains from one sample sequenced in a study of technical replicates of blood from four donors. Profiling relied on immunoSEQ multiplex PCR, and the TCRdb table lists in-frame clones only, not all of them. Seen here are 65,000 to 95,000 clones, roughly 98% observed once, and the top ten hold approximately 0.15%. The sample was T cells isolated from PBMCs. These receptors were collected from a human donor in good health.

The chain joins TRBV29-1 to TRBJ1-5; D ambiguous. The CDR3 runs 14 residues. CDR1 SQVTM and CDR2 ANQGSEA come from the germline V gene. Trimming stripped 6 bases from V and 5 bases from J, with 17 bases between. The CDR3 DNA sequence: TGCAGCGTCGCCCCCTCGGGATCCGATCAGCCCCAGCATTTT. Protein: CSVAPSGSDQPQHF.

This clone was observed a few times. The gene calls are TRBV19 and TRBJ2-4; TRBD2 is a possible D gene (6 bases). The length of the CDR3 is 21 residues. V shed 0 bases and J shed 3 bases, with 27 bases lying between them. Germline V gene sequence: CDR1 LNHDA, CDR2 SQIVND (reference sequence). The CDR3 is CASSIDQVWEVRDGGKNIQYF. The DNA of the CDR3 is TGTGCCAGTAGTATAGATCAGGTTTGGGAAGTCAGGGACGGGGGCAAAAACATTCAGTACTTC.

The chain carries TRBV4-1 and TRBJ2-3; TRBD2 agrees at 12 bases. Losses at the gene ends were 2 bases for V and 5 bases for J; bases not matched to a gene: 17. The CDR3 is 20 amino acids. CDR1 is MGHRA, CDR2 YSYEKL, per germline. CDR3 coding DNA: TGCGCCAGCAGCCAATATCCCGGACTAGCGGGGATAAAACTTGGAGATACGCAGTATTTT. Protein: CASSQYPGLAGIKLGDTQYF.

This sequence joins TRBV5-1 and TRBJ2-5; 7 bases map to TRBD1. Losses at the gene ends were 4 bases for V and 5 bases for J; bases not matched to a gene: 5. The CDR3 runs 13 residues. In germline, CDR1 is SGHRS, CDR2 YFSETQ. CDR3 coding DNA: TGCGCCAGCAGCCTAGACAGGGCGGAGACCCAGTACTTC. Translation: CASSLDRAETQYF.

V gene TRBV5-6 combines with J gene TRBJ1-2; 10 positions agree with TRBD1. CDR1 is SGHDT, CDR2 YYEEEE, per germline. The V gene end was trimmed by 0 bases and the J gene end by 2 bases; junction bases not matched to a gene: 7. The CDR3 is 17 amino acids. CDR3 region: CASSLGPPGQGNYGYTF. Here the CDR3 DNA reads TGTGCCAGCAGCTTGGGCCCGCCGGGACAGGGGAACTATGGCTACACCTTC.

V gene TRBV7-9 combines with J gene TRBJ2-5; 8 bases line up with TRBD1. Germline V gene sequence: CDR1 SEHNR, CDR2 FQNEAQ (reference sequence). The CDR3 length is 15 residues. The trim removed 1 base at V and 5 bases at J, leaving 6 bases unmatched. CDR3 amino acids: CASSLVQGASETQYF. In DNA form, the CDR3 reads TGTGCCAGCAGCTTAGTGCAGGGGGCTTCGGAGACCCAGTACTTC.

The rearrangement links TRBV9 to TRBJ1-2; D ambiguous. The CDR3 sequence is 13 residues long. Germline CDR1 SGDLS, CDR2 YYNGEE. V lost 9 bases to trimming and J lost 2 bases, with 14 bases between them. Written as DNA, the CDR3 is TGTGCCAACCAGAAACGGGTCAACTATGGCTACACCTTC. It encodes CANQKRVNYGYTF.

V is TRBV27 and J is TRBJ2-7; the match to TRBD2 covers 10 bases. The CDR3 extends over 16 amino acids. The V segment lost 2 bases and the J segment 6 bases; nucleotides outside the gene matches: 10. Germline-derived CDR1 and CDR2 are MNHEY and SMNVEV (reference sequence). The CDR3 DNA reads TGTGCCAGCAGTTTAAGGGGTACTAGCGGGACCCGCGAGCAGTACTTC. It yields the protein CASSLRGTSGTREQYF.

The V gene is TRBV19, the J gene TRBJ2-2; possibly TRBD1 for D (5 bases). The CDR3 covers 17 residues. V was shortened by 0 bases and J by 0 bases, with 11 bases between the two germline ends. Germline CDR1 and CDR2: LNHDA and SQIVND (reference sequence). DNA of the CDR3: TGTGCCAGTAGTATAGATCGGACAAGGGCGAACACCGGGGAGCTGTTTTTT. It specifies CASSIDRTRANTGELFF.

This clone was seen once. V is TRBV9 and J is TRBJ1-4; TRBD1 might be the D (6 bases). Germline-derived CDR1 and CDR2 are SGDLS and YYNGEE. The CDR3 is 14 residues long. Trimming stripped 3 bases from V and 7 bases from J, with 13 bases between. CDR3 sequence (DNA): TGTGCCAGCAGCGCCCACAGGGTATCTGAAAAACTGTTTTTT. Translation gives CASSAHRVSEKLFF.

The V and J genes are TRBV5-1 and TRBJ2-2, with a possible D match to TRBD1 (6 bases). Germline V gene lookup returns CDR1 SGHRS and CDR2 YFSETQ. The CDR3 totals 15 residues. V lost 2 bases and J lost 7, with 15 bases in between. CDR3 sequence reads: CASSFGTPLGGELFF. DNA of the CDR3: TGCGCCAGCAGCTTCGGGACACCCCTGGGCGGGGAGCTGTTTTTT. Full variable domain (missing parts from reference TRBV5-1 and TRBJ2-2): KAGVTQTPRYLIKTRGQQVTLSCSPISGHRSVSWYQQTPGQGLQFLFEYFSETQRNKGNFPGRFSGRQFSNSRSEMNVSTLELGDSALYLCASSFGTPLGGELFFGEGSRLTVL.

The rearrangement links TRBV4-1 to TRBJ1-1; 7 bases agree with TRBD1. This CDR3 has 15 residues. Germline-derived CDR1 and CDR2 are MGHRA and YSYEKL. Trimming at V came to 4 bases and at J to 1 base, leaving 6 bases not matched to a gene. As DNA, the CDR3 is TGCGCCAGCAGCCTTTTGGACAGGAAGAACACTGAAGCTTTCTTT. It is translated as CASSLLDRKNTEAFF.